This T cell receptor (beta chain) appears in the sequencing data of a study of PD-L1 blockade in urothelial cancer. This clone was recorded only once. Added to each PCR by spiking were synthetic TCR analog templates. Clones were sequenced by immunoSEQ multiplex PCR, and TCRdb holds only the in-frame ones, with some missing. In the table there are about 100,000 clones, approximately 85% of which are singletons. Trimming removed 5 bases at V and 0 bases at J, with 14 bases between. CDR1 MDHEN and CDR2 SYDVKM come from the germline V gene. The CDR3 runs to 15 residues. The receptor comes from a man aged 50 to 59 with urothelial cancer. The rearrangement uses TRBV28 and TRBJ2-7; tentative D call: TRBD1 (5 bases). This specimen consisted of PBMCs, obtained around atezolizumab (anti-PD-L1) treatment. CDR3 loop: CASSPQIRDSYEQYF. The DNA for the CDR3 is TGTGCCAGCAGTCCACAAATCAGGGACTCCTACGAGCAGTACTTC.